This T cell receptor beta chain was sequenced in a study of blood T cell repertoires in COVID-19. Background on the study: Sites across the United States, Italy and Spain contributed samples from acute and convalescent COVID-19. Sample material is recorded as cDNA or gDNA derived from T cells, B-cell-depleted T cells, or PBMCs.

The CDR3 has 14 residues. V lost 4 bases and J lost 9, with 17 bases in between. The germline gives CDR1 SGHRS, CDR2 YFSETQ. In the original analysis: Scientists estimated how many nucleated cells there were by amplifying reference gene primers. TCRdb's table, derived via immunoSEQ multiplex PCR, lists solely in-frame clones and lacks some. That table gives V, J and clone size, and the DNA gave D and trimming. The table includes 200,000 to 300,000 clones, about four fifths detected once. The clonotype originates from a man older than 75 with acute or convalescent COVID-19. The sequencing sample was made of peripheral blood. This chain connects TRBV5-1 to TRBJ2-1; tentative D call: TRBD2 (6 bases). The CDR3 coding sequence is TGCGCCAGCAGCCGCCTTTCTAGCGCGGGTGAGCAGTTCTTC. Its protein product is CASSRLSSAGEQFF.